This paragraph covers one TCR beta chain sequence. This clonotype was seen once. Its antigen is still unknown. No per-base quality is available; no much larger clone lies one base away. On its own, one read is weak support. The germline V gene gives CDR1 as MNHEY and CDR2 as SVGAGI. CDR3 length: 14 amino acids, cysteine to phenylalanine. Kept here is only the CDR3 DNA, which spans 42 bases and is read in frame from base 1. V was cut back by 2 bases and J by 3 bases, leaving a gap of 10 bases between them. This sample was included in a study of tumor-infiltrating lymphocytes in primary liver carcinoma (dated by TCRdb to 2015 to 2018). As for the study more broadly: Between late 2015 and March 2016, about five patients in China with histopathologically diagnosed primary liver carcinoma had their tumors surgically resected. Roughly 3.5 to 8 million productive TCRbeta reads were obtained per sample, and no significant difference in read depth was found between tissue types. For each liver tumor, the study sampled five regions along with adjacent normal tissue and blood, and applied TCRbeta repertoire sequencing, expression microarrays and whole-exome sequencing. Hepatocellular carcinoma (four) or combined HCC and intrahepatic cholangiocarcinoma (one) was present in the five patients, who were three men and two women aged 30 to 69 years. The five patients had tumors staged T1-T3 N0M0, with maximum diameters ranging from about 4 to 11 cm. High reproducibility was observed for the technical replicate repertoires, with mean shared-clone rates approximately 0.9 and correlation coefficients above 0.95. A total of about 35 specimens from 5 patients, comprising some 25 tumor regions, 5 adjacent noncancerous liver tissues and 5 peripheral blood samples, were covered by TCRbeta repertoire sequencing. Broader findings and caveats from the paper: Compared with blood, tumors had a significantly larger share of the repertoire taken up by the top 250 clones (p = 0.039). Since the samples were bulk and unsorted, there was no way to compare CD4+ and CD8+ T cell repertoires. Repertoire overlap was found to be higher between tumor regions (mean around 35%) than between tumor-adjacent (roughly 17%) or tumor-blood (around 15%) pairs, consistent with antigen-driven expansion. The study included only four to six patients, and the authors note findings should be validated in a larger study. Only the TCR beta chain was sequenced, so true repertoire diversity is likely underestimated because unpaired alpha chains were not captured.

Starting from 450 to 500 ng total RNA, TCRbeta-specific cDNA was produced by reverse transcription with a constant-region primer and ProtoScript II reverse transcriptase. Three nested multiplex PCR rounds, following a slightly modified ARM-PCR procedure, were used to build the TCRbeta libraries. The first two PCR rounds used multiplex TRBV1-TRBV30 forward primers with a Cbeta reverse primer, each for about 10 cycles. Sample barcodes and Illumina adapters were attached in a final 25-cycle PCR using Deep VentR polymerase. Before sequencing, amplicons of 200-500 bp were purified from gel using a QIAquick gel extraction kit. An Illumina HiSeq 2500 was used to sequence the TCRbeta amplicons, generating 250-bp paired-end reads. On the study's bioinformatics: Quality trimming of reads was performed with Trimmomatic v0.33, and paired reads were merged with FLASH v1.2.11 so that full CDR3 sequences could be recovered. MiGEC v1.2.1b assigned V, D and J germline segments to the rearranged TCRbeta sequences. Clonotype statistics and Shannon-Wiener diversity indices were calculated with VDJtools v1.0.0. To reduce sampling bias, subsequent analyses other than the diversity analysis used only the 250 most abundant clonotypes in each sample. TCRdb reanalyzed the raw reads on its own, using fastp at Q25 for trimming and MiXCR for clone calling, and kept in-frame beta chains. For every CDR3 protein sequence, its rows merge into one entry that carries the most common genes and DNA. The V and J calls were not made by the authors but by TCRdb's processing. A total of 330,000 or so distinct CDR3 sequences appear in this sample, almost 65% of them only once. Jointly, the top ten make up 5.5% to 7% of the sample.

RNA from unsorted whole blood was extracted with TRIzol reagent, and germline DNA was obtained with the DNeasy Blood & Tissue kit. Chronic HBV infection was present in the patients, and the patients were treatment-naive at sampling. Before surgery, roughly 4 milliliters of peripheral blood were drawn into K2EDTA tubes. The sequenced sample was peripheral blood. The chain links TRBV6-5 with TRBJ1-2; the D segment cannot be called with confidence. The TCR originated in a man aged 35-49 years with primary liver carcinoma and hepatitis B virus infection. The DNA sequence is as follows: TGTGCCAGCAGTTACCCCCAGGAGTACTATGGCTACACCTTC. Its translation reads: CASSYPQEYYGYTF.